This TCR beta chain was identified during a study of control samples from healthy donors and cancer patients. The protocol was immunoSEQ multiplex PCR, while the TCRdb copy is restricted to in-frame clones and leaves out a portion. Of roughly 64,000 clones listed, 90% are singletons. The germline V gene has CDR1 SGHRS and CDR2 YFSETQ. V shed 4 bases and J shed 2 bases, with 10 bases lying between them. This CDR3 has 14 amino acids. V is TRBV5-1 and J is TRBJ2-1; the D is unclear. The clonotype comes from a woman between 45 and 60 years old with colorectal cancer. The sample consisted of PBMCs. The CDR3: CASSLWEPYNEQFF. The CDR3 nucleotides are TGCGCCAGCAGCCTTTGGGAACCCTACAATGAGCAGTTCTTC.